This paragraph reports one TCR beta chain. The table came from immunoSEQ multiplex PCR; TCRdb's copy has only in-frame clones and leaves some out. The table lists over 450,000 clones, less than 90% of them singletons. The data stem from a study of blood T cell repertoires in COVID-19. In the study overall: The origin of the acute and convalescent COVID-19 samples was the United States, Italy and Spain.

Sequencing input: peripheral blood. This TCR derives from a woman aged 50 to 60 with COVID-19, enrolled during active disease.

The CDR3 DNA follows: TGTGCCAGCTCACCCGCACAGCATTCAGCAACTAATGAAAAACTGTTTTTT. It yields the protein CASSPAQHSATNEKLFF. The chain carries TRBV18 and TRBJ1-4, with D unresolved. Germline loops: CDR1 KGHSH, CDR2 LQKENI. Deletions cut 3 bases from V and 0 bases from J, with 14 bases between. CDR3 length equals 17 residues.